The rows below give T cell receptor beta chains drawn from one sample of a study of T cell changes during pregnancy in multiple sclerosis. TCRdb keeps only in-frame clones here, not all; method: immunoSEQ multiplex PCR. The table includes 50,000 to 70,000 clones, around 92% detected once. The sequencing here drew on peripheral blood, taken in the third trimester of pregnancy. These receptors all stem from a female donor in good health, enrolled as a control in a pregnancy study. The CDR3 runs from the conserved cysteine through the conserved F or W. D genes are given only for firm matches. Rows give clone size only sometimes, using once, few, many, or a class for an expanded clone.

size,D,J,V,CDR3,DNA
NA,NA,TRBJ2-1,TRBV12-5,CASAPSRQVPYNEQFF,TGTGCTAGTGCTCCATCCAGACAGGTACCCTACAATGAGCAGTTCTTC
few,NA,TRBJ1-4,TRBV11-3,CASYTPGIHNEKLFF,TGTGCCAGCTACACCCCCGGGATCCATAATGAAAAACTGTTTTTT
NA,NA,TRBJ2-5,TRBV16,CASSLGQKETQYF,TGTGCCAGCAGCCTAGGACAGAAAGAGACCCAGTACTTC
once,NA,TRBJ1-5,TRBV6-6,CASSFGTGYQPQHF,TGTGCCAGCAGTTTCGGCACAGGGTATCAGCCCCAGCATTTT
few,NA,TRBJ1-2,TRBV7-2,CASSSDRGTSNYGYTF,TGTGCCAGCAGTTCGGATCGGGGGACCTCGAACTATGGCTACACCTTC
NA,NA,TRBJ1-2,TRBV21-1,CASAGGGRWGYGYTF,TGTGCCTCCGCGGGTGGAGGGCGCTGGGGCTATGGCTACACCTTC
NA,TRBD1,TRBJ1-3,TRBV28,CASGKIGQGKRNTIYF,TGTGCCAGCGGAAAGATTGGACAGGGGAAAAGAAACACCATATATTTT
once,TRBD1,TRBJ2-3,TRBV30,CAWSLGTGQGDTQYF,TGTGCCTGGAGTTTAGGGACAGGGCAAGGAGATACGCAGTATTTT
NA,NA,TRBJ2-1,TRBV7-9,CASSLGGLAYEQFF,TGTGCCAGCAGCTTAGGGGGGCTAGCATATGAGCAGTTCTTC
NA,NA,TRBJ1-1,TRBV7-8,CASTKLVSEAFF,TGTGCCAGCACCAAGCTGGTGAGTGAAGCTTTCTTT
NA,NA,TRBJ1-3,TRBV28,CASSFRGTGNTIYF,TGTGCCAGCAGTTTCAGAGGTACTGGAAACACCATATATTTT
NA,TRBD1,TRBJ2-7,TRBV25-1,CASSGAPGQGRDEQYF,TGTGCCAGCAGTGGAGCCCCGGGACAGGGACGCGACGAGCAGTACTTC
NA,NA,TRBJ2-7,TRBV18,CASSLLPRGHEQYF,TGTGCCAGCTCACTGCTCCCCAGGGGCCACGAGCAGTACTTC
NA,NA,TRBJ2-4,TRBV25-1,CASNAGVPKNIQYF,TGTGCCAGCAATGCCGGGGTGCCCAAAAACATTCAGTACTTC
NA,TRBD1,TRBJ2-2,TRBV30,CARGQGATGELFF,TGTGCCCGCGGACAGGGGGCCACCGGGGAGCTGTTTTTT
NA,NA,TRBJ2-1,TRBV11-3,CASSLDQGGTVSYNEQFF,TGTGCCAGCAGCTTAGATCAGGGAGGAACAGTCTCTTACAATGAGCAGTTCTTC
NA,NA,TRBJ2-3,TRBV11-3,CASSLGVTSTSADTQYF,TGTGCCAGCAGCTTAGGCGTAACTAGTACTTCTGCAGATACGCAGTATTTT
NA,TRBD1,TRBJ1-3,TRBV6-6,CASWTRDRDGGNTIYF,TGTGCCAGCTGGACAAGGGACAGGGATGGAGGAAACACCATATATTTT
NA,NA,TRBJ2-5,TRBV7-2,CASSLTGGAETQYF,TGTGCCAGCAGCTTAACAGGTGGGGCGGAGACCCAGTACTTC
NA,TRBD1,TRBJ2-7,TRBV5-6,CASSFFGQGLHEQYF,TGTGCCAGCAGCTTCTTTGGACAGGGTCTCCACGAGCAGTACTTC
once,NA,TRBJ2-7,TRBV15,CATSRDPRGYGEQYF,TGTGCCACCAGCAGAGATCCGCGGGGTTACGGCGAGCAGTACTTC
few,TRBD2,TRBJ2-2,TRBV18,CASSPPTGLGTGELFF,TGTGCCAGCTCACCACCGACGGGACTAGGTACCGGGGAGCTGTTTTTT
NA,TRBD2,TRBJ2-7,TRBV5-4,CASSSGLASHEQYF,TGTGCCAGCAGCTCGGGACTAGCCTCCCACGAGCAGTACTTC
once,TRBD1,TRBJ2-1,TRBV10-3,CAIMETGGGNEQFF,TGTGCCATCATGGAGACAGGGGGGGGCAATGAGCAGTTCTTC
NA,NA,TRBJ2-7,TRBV15,CATSRGPGYEQYF,TGTGCCACCAGCAGAGGTCCAGGCTACGAGCAGTACTTC
NA,NA,TRBJ2-3,TRBV29-1,CSSTAGTDTQYF,TGCAGCTCCACGGCGGGCACAGATACGCAGTATTTT
NA,NA,TRBJ2-1,TRBV7-9,CASSLGLGNEQFF,TGTGCCAGCAGCTTAGGACTAGGGAATGAGCAGTTCTTC
NA,NA,TRBJ1-1,TRBV4-1,CASSQDRLGDAFF,TGCGCCAGCAGCCAAGATAGGTTGGGCGATGCTTTCTTT
NA,TRBD1,TRBJ1-1,TRBV5-4,CASSKDRTSEAFF,TGTGCCAGCAGCAAGGACAGGACATCTGAAGCTTTCTTT
NA,TRBD2,TRBJ2-7,TRBV7-8,CASSLGVTGGSYEQYF,TGTGCCAGCAGCTTAGGGGTGACGGGGGGTTCCTACGAGCAGTACTTC
few,NA,TRBJ2-7,TRBV10-3,CAISYTSGEQYF,TGTGCCATCAGTTACACTAGTGGCGAGCAGTACTTC
NA,TRBD1,TRBJ1-3,TRBV5-1,CASSSGQGTGNTIYF,TGCGCCAGCAGCAGCGGACAGGGAACTGGAAACACCATATATTTT
NA,TRBD1,TRBJ1-3,TRBV19,CASSIRVGTGRNSGNTIYF,TGTGCCAGTAGTATTAGGGTCGGGACAGGGAGGAATTCTGGAAACACCATATATTTT